Below, 28 T cell receptor beta chains from the same sample are listed, as sequenced in a study of OX40 agonist ivuxolimab in advanced cancers. Libraries were prepared by immunoSEQ multiplex PCR; TCRdb keeps only in-frame clonotypes and omits some of them. The sample yields 69,000 or so clones, around 83% seen once. The source was CD4+ or CD8+ T cells sorted from blood, collected in a trial of the OX40 agonist ivuxolimab. The source is an adult with an advanced solid tumor such as melanoma, head and neck, liver or kidney cancer.

The chain has TRBV25-1 and TRBJ1-1, with 8 positions matching TRBD1. J gave up 1 base and V 8 bases, and 3 bases lay outside the gene matches. Per germline, CDR1 MGHDK and CDR2 SYGVNS. The CDR3 covers 13 residues. In nucleotides, the CDR3 is TGTGCCAGCCAGGGGGCGCGGAACACTGAAGCTTTCTTT. Its translation: CASQGARNTEAFF.

The chain recombines TRBV27 with TRBJ1-1; 7 bases agree with TRBD1. The CDR3 spans 13 residues. V shed 5 bases and J 5 bases; nucleotides not matched to a gene: 5. The germline CDR1 and CDR2 sequences are MNHEY and SMNVEV (reference sequence). The CDR3 nucleotides are TGTGCCAGCAGTACCCAGGGGGGAACTGAAGCTTTCTTT. This sequence encodes CASSTQGGTEAFF.

The J gene is TRBJ2-6, the V gene TRBV5-6; the D gene is possibly TRBD1 (6 bases). The CDR3 runs to 17 residues. Trimming took 4 bases from V and 0 from J, leaving 14 bases between them. Germline V gene lookup returns CDR1 SGHDT and CDR2 YYEEEE. CDR3: CASSDPGAISGANVLTF. The CDR3 nucleotides are TGTGCCAGCAGCGACCCAGGGGCTATCTCTGGGGCCAACGTCCTGACTTTC.

The chain uses TRBV7-2 and TRBJ2-5; TRBD2 matches at 10 bases. V shed 4 bases and J 2 bases; nucleotides not matched to a gene: 4. CDR1 and CDR2 from the germline V gene are SGHTA and FQGNSA. CDR3 length: 15 amino acids. This CDR3 is CASSSRTSGQETQYF. For the CDR3, the DNA is TGTGCCAGCAGCTCCCGGACTAGCGGACAAGAGACCCAGTACTTC.

The chain recombines TRBV10-3 with TRBJ2-3; TRBD2 matches 8 bases. Germline trimming cut 6 bases from V and 4 bases from J; bases unmatched to any gene: 6. The germline V gene encodes CDR1 ENHRY and CDR2 SYGVKD. This CDR3 has 14 amino acids. The CDR3 DNA sequence: TGTGCCATCAGGGGGGCGACTAGCGCAGATACGCAGTATTTT. Residues: CAIRGATSADTQYF.

This chain uses TRBV6-1 with TRBJ1-5, with 8 bases fitting TRBD1. The CDR3 consists of 17 residues. The junction had 12 bases not matched to a gene; V was cut back by 2 bases and J by 6 bases. The germline V gene has CDR1 MNHNS and CDR2 SASEGT. Here the CDR3 reads CASSESPPGGTGQPQHF. The CDR3 coding sequence is TGTGCCAGCAGTGAAAGCCCCCCAGGGGGGACAGGTCAGCCCCAGCATTTT.

The V call is TRBV5-4, the J call TRBJ2-1; the match to TRBD1 covers 7 bases. The CDR3 consists of 15 residues. Germline V gene data show CDR1 as SGHNT and CDR2 as YYREEE (reference sequence). Trimming at V came to 4 bases and at J to 0 bases, leaving 4 bases not matched to a gene. CDR3 amino acids: CASSATGSSYNEQFF. The CDR3 nucleotides read TGTGCCAGCAGCGCGACAGGGTCCTCCTACAATGAGCAGTTCTTC.

V and J are TRBV9 and TRBJ1-4, with 9 bases fitting TRBD1. The CDR3 is made up of 14 amino acids. With 3 bases clipped from V and 8 bases from J, the junction kept 5 bases outside the gene matches. The germline V gene encodes CDR1 SGDLS and CDR2 YYNGEE. The CDR3 is CASSDRQGVEKLFF. DNA of the CDR3: TGTGCCAGCAGCGACCGACAGGGGGTGGAAAAACTGTTTTTT.

The chain recombines TRBV28 with TRBJ2-7, with 9 bases identical to TRBD1. This CDR3 comprises 15 residues. The trim removed 6 bases at V and 7 bases at J, leaving 13 bases unmatched. Looked up from germline, CDR1 is MDHEN and CDR2 is SYDVKM. The CDR3 spells CASSTPGTGFGEQYF. The CDR3, as DNA: TGTGCCAGCAGCACACCCGGGACAGGGTTTGGGGAGCAGTACTTC.

V and J are TRBV27 and TRBJ2-3; D tentatively reads TRBD1 or TRBD2 (5 bases each). This CDR3 contains 16 residues. V lost 8 bases, J lost 1 base, and 19 bases lay in between. Per germline, CDR1 MNHEY and CDR2 SMNVEV (reference sequence). CDR3 amino acids: CASSRGGQSGTDTQYF. CDR3 DNA sequence: TGTGCCAGCTCACGGGGCGGGCAGTCGGGCACAGATACGCAGTATTTT.

V usage is TRBV10-1 and J usage is TRBJ1-1, with unresolved D. This CDR3 contains 14 residues. Germline CDR1 and CDR2: WNHNN and SYGVQD (reference sequence). Trimming took 4 bases from V and 4 from J, leaving 13 bases between them. CDR3: CASSGHPLGTEAFF. The CDR3 nucleotides read TGCGCCAGCAGTGGTCACCCGTTGGGCACTGAAGCTTTCTTT.

CDR3 region: CAGVLGGRYEQYV. In DNA, the CDR3 is TGTGCCGGCGTTCTGGGAGGAAGGTACGAGCAGTACGTC. This chain connects TRBV9 to TRBJ2-7; possibly TRBD2 for D (6 bases). V dropped 10 bases and J dropped 4 bases, with 18 bases sitting between them. The CDR3 spans 13 residues. Germline CDR1 is SGDLS and CDR2 is YYNGEE.

The rearrangement uses TRBV5-6 and TRBJ2-3, with 8 bases that match TRBD2. Germline V CDR1 and CDR2: SGHDT, YYEEEE. The CDR3 is 16 residues long. V shed 4 bases, J shed 8 bases, and the junction held 15 bases outside the gene matches. The DNA of the CDR3 is TGTGCCAGCAGCCCCCGGGGGGGCGGGGGCTTCTCTACGCAGTATTTT. It encodes CASSPRGGGGFSTQYF.

The chain is built from TRBV4-3 and TRBJ2-5; possible D gene TRBD1, 6 bases. Per germline, CDR1 LGHNA and CDR2 YSLEER. Deletions cut 4 bases from V and 5 bases from J, with 11 bases between. The CDR3 has 13 residues. CDR3 protein: CASSPPGAETQYF. The CDR3, as DNA: TGCGCCAGCAGCCCCCCAGGGGCGGAGACCCAGTACTTC.

This chain connects TRBV5-4 to TRBJ1-2, with D possibly TRBD1 on 6 matching bases. The CDR3 is made up of 12 amino acids. CDR1 SGHNT and CDR2 YYREEE come from the germline V gene (reference sequence). V was clipped by 10 bases and J by 4 bases, with 14 bases between them. DNA of the CDR3: TGTGCCTTTGCGGGGGGCAGCTATGGCTACACCTTC. It specifies CAFAGGSYGYTF. Using reference TRBV5-4 and TRBJ1-2 for the parts outside the CDR3, the full variable domain is ETGVTQSPTHLIKTRGQQVTLRCSSQSGHNTVSWYQQALGQGPQFIFQYYREEENGRGNFPPRFSGLQFPNYSSELNVNALELDDSALYLCAFAGGSYGYTFGSGTRLTVV.

CDR3: CASSLSQVMNTGELFF. For the CDR3, the DNA is TGTGCCAGCAGCTTGTCCCAGGTCATGAACACCGGGGAGCTGTTTTTT. The chain combines TRBV7-2 with TRBJ2-2, with D hard to call. The CDR3 has 16 residues. The V end was cut by 3 bases, the J end by 1 base, with 12 bases between. Germline V gives CDR1 SGHTA, CDR2 FQGNSA.

V is TRBV5-1 and J is TRBJ2-1; perhaps TRBD2 as D (5 bases). Trimming removed 0 bases from V and 9 bases from J, with 13 bases in between. The CDR3 covers 14 residues. Germline V gene lookup returns CDR1 SGHRS and CDR2 YFSETQ. The CDR3 sequence: CASSLVGSVSEQFF. For the CDR3, the DNA is TGCGCCAGCAGCTTGGTGGGTAGCGTGAGTGAGCAGTTCTTC.

The genes are TRBV7-2 and TRBJ2-1; a weak D match, TRBD1 (5 bases). The CDR3 has 13 residues. The germline V gene encodes CDR1 SGHTA and CDR2 FQGNSA. V lost 5 bases and J lost 7, with 12 bases in between. CDR3 nucleotides: TGTGCCAGCAGCCTAGAGCAGGGAAATGAGCAGTTCTTC. It encodes CASSLEQGNEQFF.

The chain employs TRBV30 and TRBJ1-6, with 7 positions matching TRBD1. CDR1 and CDR2 (germline): GTSNPN, SVGIG (reference sequence). Trimming removed 3 bases from V and 2 bases from J; junction bases left unmatched: 4. The CDR3 covers 15 residues. CDR3 amino acids: CAWRQGLTYNSPLHF. Written as DNA, the CDR3 is TGTGCCTGGAGACAGGGGTTAACCTATAATTCACCCCTCCACTTT.

V and J are TRBV6-1 and TRBJ2-7; D is possibly TRBD2 (6 bases). CDR1 is MNHNS, CDR2 SASEGT, per germline. CDR3 length: 16 residues. V dropped 3 bases and J dropped 1 base, with 16 bases sitting between them. In DNA form, the CDR3 reads TGTGCCAGCAGTGATCCCACCTCGGCGGGATCCTACGAGCAGTACGTC. It specifies CASSDPTSAGSYEQYV.

This chain joins TRBV7-2 and TRBJ2-1; tentatively, D is TRBD1 (6 bases). V lost 2 bases to trimming and J lost 4 bases, with 15 bases between them. The CDR3 loop spans 16 amino acids. The germline gives CDR1 SGHTA, CDR2 FQGNSA. In DNA, the CDR3 is TGTGCCAGCAGCTTATCAGGGGCAGGAGCATACAATGAGCAGTTCTTC. It codes for CASSLSGAGAYNEQFF. Full variable domain (outside the CDR3, taken from reference TRBV7-2 and TRBJ2-1): GAGVSQSPSNKVTEKGKDVELRCDPISGHTALYWYRQSLGQGLEFLIYFQGNSAPDKSGLPSDRFSAERTGGSVSTLTIQRTQQEDSAVYLCASSLSGAGAYNEQFFGPGTRLTVL.

The genes are TRBV19 and TRBJ2-7; the match to TRBD1 covers 12 bases. CDR1 is LNHDA and CDR2 is SQIVND in the germline V gene (reference sequence). Trimming cost V 3 bases and J 5 bases; bases outside gene matches: 5. CDR3 size: 15 residues. CDR3 DNA sequence: TGTGCCAGTAGTATCCGGGACAGGGGGCTGAACGAGCAGTACGTC. Its translation is CASSIRDRGLNEQYV.

The CDR3 is CATSMVTGYATEAFF. The CDR3 nucleotides are TGTGCCACCAGCATGGTAACAGGGTATGCCACTGAAGCTTTCTTT. The V and J genes are TRBV15 and TRBJ1-1; D might be TRBD1 (6 bases). The CDR3 runs to 15 residues. The germline V and J ends were trimmed by 4 bases and 4 bases, with 16 bases remaining between them. Germline V CDR1 and CDR2: LNHNV, YYDKDF (reference sequence).

The chain recombines TRBV11-1 with TRBJ1-4; 8 bases align to TRBD1. This CDR3 spans 15 amino acids. CDR1 is SGHAT and CDR2 is FQDESV in the germline V gene (reference sequence). V shed 0 bases, J shed 8 bases, and the junction held 5 bases outside the gene matches. The CDR3 loop is CASSLAQGAGEKLFF. The CDR3 DNA reads TGTGCCAGCAGCTTAGCGCAGGGGGCAGGGGAAAAACTGTTTTTT. Together with reference TRBV11-1 and TRBJ1-4, the CDR3 gives the full variable domain: EAEVAQSPRYKITEKSQAVAFWCDPISGHATLYWYRQILGQGPELLVQFQDESVVDDSQLPKDRFSAERLKGVDSTLKIQPAELGDSAMYLCASSLAQGAGEKLFFGSGTQLSVL.

This chain uses TRBV7-3 with TRBJ1-2; unclear D gene. CDR3 length equals 16 residues. V was trimmed by 0 bases and J by 5 bases, leaving 16 bases between them. Germline V CDR1 and CDR2: SGHTA, FQGTGA. The CDR3 loop is CASSLTITVVKYGYTF. The CDR3 nucleotides read TGTGCCAGCAGCTTAACGATCACAGTTGTTAAGTATGGCTACACCTTC.

The gene calls are TRBV7-2 and TRBJ2-7, with TRBD2 matching 7 bases. Germline CDR1 reads SGHTA; CDR2 reads FQGNSA. This CDR3 comprises 14 residues. V lost 5 bases and J lost 3; bases outside the gene matches: 7. The CDR3 here is CASSASGTFYEQYF. CDR3 bases: TGTGCCAGCAGCGCGAGCGGGACTTTCTACGAGCAGTACTTC.

This clone was counted a single time. J is TRBJ1-2 and V is TRBV10-2; unclear D gene. CDR3 length: 13 amino acids. Trimming removed 3 bases at V and 3 bases at J, with 8 bases between. Per the germline V gene, CDR1 is WSHSY and CDR2 is SAAADI. The CDR3 region has the DNA TGCGCCAGCAGTGAAGGCAGTCACTATGGCTACACCTTC. The encoded protein is CASSEGSHYGYTF.

The V call is TRBV5-6, the J call TRBJ1-5; tentative D call: TRBD1 (5 bases). V was clipped by 7 bases and J by 5 bases, with 13 bases between them. Germline V gene sequence: CDR1 SGHDT, CDR2 YYEEEE. CDR3 length: 13 residues. Here the CDR3 DNA reads TGTGCCAGCCAGAAACGAGGGGATCAGCCCCAGCATTTT. Translating gives CASQKRGDQPQHF.